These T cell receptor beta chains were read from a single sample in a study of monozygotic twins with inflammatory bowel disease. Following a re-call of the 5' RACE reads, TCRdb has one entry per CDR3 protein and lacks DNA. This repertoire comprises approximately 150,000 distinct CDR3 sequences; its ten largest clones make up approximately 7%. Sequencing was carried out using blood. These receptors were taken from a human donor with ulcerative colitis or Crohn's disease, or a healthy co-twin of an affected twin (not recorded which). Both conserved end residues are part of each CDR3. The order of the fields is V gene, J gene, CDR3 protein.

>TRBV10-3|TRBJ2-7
CAISVEDNSYEQYF
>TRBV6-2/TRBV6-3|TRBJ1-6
CASSHLRTGMDNSPLHF
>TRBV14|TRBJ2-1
CASRPSGNNEQFF
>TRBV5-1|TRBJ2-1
CASSSKTSGDYNEQFF
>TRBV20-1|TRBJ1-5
CSATSRTGSNQPQHF
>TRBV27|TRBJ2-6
CASSLSDFPSSGANVLTF
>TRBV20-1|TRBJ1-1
CSARTLDRGNTEAFF
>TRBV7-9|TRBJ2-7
CASSSLPGETYEQYF
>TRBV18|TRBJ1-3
CASSPSGTGTGNTIYF
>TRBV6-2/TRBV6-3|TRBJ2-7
CASRYGGRTTYEQYF
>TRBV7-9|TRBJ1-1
CASSLELRENTEAFF
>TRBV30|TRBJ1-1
CAWSVLGRAFF
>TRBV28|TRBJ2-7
CASSFAPGVAYEQYF
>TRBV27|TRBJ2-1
CASSLNLAGYEQFF
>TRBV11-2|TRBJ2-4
CASSPGTSGALAKNIQYF
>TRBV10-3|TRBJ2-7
CAISGPAGVTYEQYF
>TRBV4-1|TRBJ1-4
CASSRGDGLNEKLFF
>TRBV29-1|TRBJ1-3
CSGGQGAGNTIYF
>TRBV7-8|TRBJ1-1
CASSPGTILEAFF
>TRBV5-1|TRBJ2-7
CASSLVQDGTYEQYF
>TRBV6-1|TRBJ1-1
CASSPGGLNTEAFF
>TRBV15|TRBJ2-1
CATSRPTGAHEQFF
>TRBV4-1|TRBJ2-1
CASSPSNPQREYWDSYNEQFF
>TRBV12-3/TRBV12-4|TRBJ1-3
CASSFGGTGNTIYF
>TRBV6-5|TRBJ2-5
CASSNDRGGTQYF
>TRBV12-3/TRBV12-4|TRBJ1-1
CASSLGNLNTEAFF
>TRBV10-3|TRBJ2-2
CAISAITSENTGELFF
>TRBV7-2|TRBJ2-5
CASSWGGLETQYF
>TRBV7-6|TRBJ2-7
CASSGLQGSSYEQYF
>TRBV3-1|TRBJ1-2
CASSQEGSGYTF
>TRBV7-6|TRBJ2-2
CASSLGTPGELFF
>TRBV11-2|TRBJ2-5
CASSLALLAGGLETQNF
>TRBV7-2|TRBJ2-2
CASSLVLGNTGELFF
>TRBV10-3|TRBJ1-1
CAIRGIQTEAFF
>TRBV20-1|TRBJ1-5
CSAIRDRAFQPQHF
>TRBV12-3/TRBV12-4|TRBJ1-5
CASSLLENQPQHF
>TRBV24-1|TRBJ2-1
CATSGGQGALNEQFF
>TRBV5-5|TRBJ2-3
CASSLTGGVPRDTQYF
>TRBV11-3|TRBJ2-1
CASSSDSEQFF